This T cell receptor beta chain was recorded in a study of molecular identifiers for immune sequencing clone quantification. The overall study: Sequencing covered four of five parts into which replicate RNA from about 20,000 or 100,000 naive CD8 cells was split.

The CDR3 is 16 amino acids. V lost 4 bases and J 0 bases, leaving 14 bases between the germline ends. Germline V gene lookup returns CDR1 LGHDT and CDR2 YNNKEL (reference sequence). Bulk TCR libraries were made with methods that had been previously described and with listed TCR primers. One entry per CDR3 protein results from TCRdb running MiXCR on the PCR reads. Among about 500,000 distinct CDR3 sequences, about 25% were seen once, and the ten largest hold 0.76%. A few counts support this clonotype. What it recognizes is unknown. Study-level points and caveats: The sizes of highly expanded clones could be underestimated when identical TCR molecules share a barcode. Even with roughly 1 million naive cells present, spiked Jurkat TCR RNA from one cell was reportedly detectable.

Sequenced sample: naive CD8+ T cells from blood, with Jurkat cell RNA spiked in. Described subset: FACS-sorted CD8+CD4-CCR7+CD45RA+ naive T cells. The chain joins TRBV3-1 to TRBJ2-3; D is possibly TRBD2 (5 bases). This sequence was found in a human donor in good health. Some libraries in this study had Jurkat cell RNA spiked in. The CDR3 nucleotides are TGTGCCAGCAGCCCCAAGCGGTGGGTCAGCACAGATACGCAGTATTTT. Its translation: CASSPKRWVSTDTQYF.